Listed below are T cell receptor beta chains from one sample, sequenced in a study of PD-1 blockade in classical Hodgkin lymphoma. Method: immunoSEQ multiplex PCR; TCRdb's copy keeps in-frame clones and lacks some. The data contain about 15,000 clones, more than 70% of them singletons. This specimen consisted of peripheral blood mononuclear cells (PBMCs), obtained before the second cycle of nivolumab. These receptors all stem from a human donor with classical Hodgkin lymphoma. CDR3s include the opening cysteine and the closing phenylalanine or tryptophan. The order of the fields is V gene, J gene, D gene, CDR3 protein, CDR3 DNA. A D gene is named only where the DNA matches it firmly.

TRBV9	TRBJ1-5	.	CASSSQPTPNQPQHF	TGTGCCAGCAGTAGTCAACCTACTCCCAATCAGCCCCAGCATTTT
TRBV7-2	TRBJ1-1	.	CASSLDGGWGEAFF	TGTGCCAGCAGCTTAGACGGGGGCTGGGGTGAAGCTTTCTTT
TRBV5-5	TRBJ1-4	.	CASSTHPTGTTNEKLFF	TGTGCCAGCAGCACCCACCCAACAGGGACAACTAATGAAAAACTGTTTTTT
TRBV12-5	TRBJ2-7	.	CASGLGPYEQYF	TGTGCTAGTGGTTTGGGCCCATACGAGCAGTACTTC
TRBV6-5	TRBJ1-2	.	CASSTQGGGQGYTF	TGTGCCAGCAGTACACAGGGCGGAGGTCAGGGCTACACCTTC
TRBV5-1	TRBJ2-1	TRBD1	CASSAGQGYNNEQFF	TGCGCCAGCAGCGCCGGACAGGGATATAACAATGAGCAGTTCTTC
TRBV10-1	TRBJ1-6	.	CASSENIGYNSPLHF	TGCGCCAGCAGTGAGAATATAGGCTATAATTCACCCCTCCACTTT
TRBV7-9	TRBJ1-1	.	CASNHSPGDTEAFF	TGTGCCAGCAACCACTCGCCGGGGGACACTGAAGCTTTCTTT
TRBV13	TRBJ1-4	.	CASSSGTGYNEKLFF	TGTGCCAGCAGCTCAGGAACAGGTTACAATGAAAAACTGTTTTTT
TRBV4-2	TRBJ1-2	.	CASSQAVSRDYGYTF	TGTGCCAGCAGCCAAGCGGTCAGCAGGGACTATGGCTACACCTTC
TRBV4-3	TRBJ1-5	.	CASSQEGAGNQPQHF	TGCGCCAGCAGCCAAGAAGGGGCTGGCAATCAGCCCCAGCATTTT
TRBV28	TRBJ1-3	.	CVPRNGNTIYF	TGTGTTCCCCGGAATGGAAACACCATATATTTT
TRBV10-3	TRBJ2-2	TRBD2	CAVKRGLAGNTGELFF	TGTGCCGTGAAGCGGGGGCTAGCGGGAAACACCGGGGAGCTGTTTTTT
TRBV13	TRBJ2-7	TRBD2	CASSSPGLGQYEQYF	TGTGCCAGCAGCTCCCCGGGACTAGGGCAATACGAGCAGTACTTC
TRBV6-5	TRBJ2-1	TRBD2	CASSPASGAYNEQFF	TGTGCCAGCAGCCCCGCGAGCGGGGCCTACAATGAGCAGTTCTTC
TRBV5-1	TRBJ1-2	TRBD1	CASSGPGQGAAGYTF	TGCGCCAGCAGCGGACCGGGACAGGGAGCAGCAGGCTACACCTTC
TRBV2	TRBJ2-1	.	CASSGGLAGRHNEQFF	TGTGCCAGCAGTGGGGGGCTAGCAGGGCGTCACAATGAGCAGTTCTTC